This entry lists 30 T cell receptor beta chains sequenced from one sample in a study of T cells in Graves' hyperthyroidism and ophthalmopathy (dated by TCRdb to between 2019 and 2020). Libraries were prepared through multiplex PCR. Sequencing used an Illumina HiSeq 2000. The TCR beta CDR3 regions were amplified from RNA transcripts. A first-round RT-PCR of the TCR CDR3 used the HTBI primer set with the Qiagen OneStep RT-PCR kit. TCRdb reprocessed the public reads (quality trimming at Q25 with fastp, clone calling with MiXCR) and kept in-frame beta chains. Rows matching on CDR3 protein sequence are summarized as one entry with the most common DNA and genes. The sample yields around 500,000 distinct CDR3 sequences; 20% to 25% were counted once. The ten top clones hold approximately 49% of the sample. Material for sequencing was blood. All receptors derive from a woman aged 70-85 years with Graves' ophthalmopathy.

The chain joins TRBV30 to TRBJ2-1; D not resolved. Germline values: CDR1 GTSNPN, CDR2 SVGIG (reference sequence). Trimming cost V 0 bases and J 6 bases, with 15 bases left between them. CDR3 length equals 15 residues. The CDR3, as DNA: TGTGCCTGGAGTGTACGAAGGTTTCCCCCCAATGAGCAGTTCTTC. Translating gives CAWSVRRFPPNEQFF.

The genes are TRBV10-3 and TRBJ1-3; D is unresolved. This CDR3 region has 12 residues. The germline CDR1 and CDR2 sequences are ENHRY and SYGVKD. Trimming removed 7 bases at V and 1 base at J, with 5 bases between. The CDR3 reads CAIKGSGNTIYF. Here the CDR3 DNA reads TGTGCCATCAAAGGTTCTGGAAACACCATATATTTT.

This clonotype has more than one count but fewer than ten. This sequence joins TRBV7-9 and TRBJ2-5; D not resolved. This CDR3 is 16 amino acids long. Germline CDR1 is SEHNR and CDR2 is FQNEAQ (reference sequence). Trimming shortened V by 1 base and J by 0 bases, and 12 bases separated the two germline ends. CDR3 sequence reads: CASSLEQFSYQETQYF. The DNA for the CDR3 is TGTGCCAGCAGCTTAGAACAGTTCTCCTACCAAGAGACCCAGTACTTC.

V is TRBV14 and J is TRBJ2-1; possibly TRBD1 or TRBD2 for D (5 bases each). Deletions cut 5 bases from V and 2 bases from J, with 19 bases between. The CDR3 covers 17 residues. Germline lookup yields CDR1 SGHDN and CDR2 FVKESK. The CDR3 DNA is TGTGCCAGCAGCTTACCCAGGGCGGGTGGCACCTACAATGAGCAGTTCTTC. The encoded protein is CASSLPRAGGTYNEQFF.

This clonotype was found many times. This rearrangement joins TRBV28 to TRBJ2-7, with 7 bases identical to TRBD1. Germline V gene lookup returns CDR1 MDHEN and CDR2 SYDVKM. The CDR3 spans 14 residues. Trimming took 3 bases from V and 2 from J; bases not matched to a gene: 4. The CDR3 spells CASSLTGPTYEQYF. CDR3 nucleotide sequence: TGTGCCAGCAGTTTGACAGGGCCAACCTACGAGCAGTACTTC.

CDR3 sequence: CASSSTGTGDEAQYF. In DNA, the CDR3 is TGTGCCAGCAGCTCTACCGGGACAGGAGACGAAGCCCAGTACTTC. The chain links TRBV27 to TRBJ2-5; 8 bases align to TRBD1. This CDR3 contains 15 residues. CDR1 is MNHEY, CDR2 SMNVEV, per germline (reference sequence). Trimming cost V 6 bases and J 9 bases; bases outside gene matches: 15.

This clonotype was seen a few times. The chain has TRBV28 and TRBJ2-5; 8 bases fit TRBD2. Trimming at V came to 6 bases and at J to 3 bases, leaving 9 bases not matched to a gene. Germline loops: CDR1 MDHEN, CDR2 SYDVKM. This CDR3 region has 15 residues. This CDR3 reads CASSLGGGWEETQYF. CDR3 nucleotide sequence: TGTGCCAGCAGCCTCGGGGGGGGGTGGGAAGAGACCCAGTACTTC.

This clonotype was seen a few times. The rearrangement uses TRBV20-1 and TRBJ2-7; D gene ambiguous. Germline CDR1 reads DFQATT; CDR2 reads SNEGSKA (reference sequence). The CDR3 is 11 residues long. V dropped 2 bases and J dropped 1 base, with 3 bases sitting between them. Written as DNA, the CDR3 is TGCAGTGCTAGAAGTTCCTACGAGCAGTACTTC. Protein: CSARSSYEQYF.

This clonotype has only a few counts. The CDR3 DNA sequence: TGCAGCGTGGGGCCCAGGGGGCGGCAGTTCTTC. Translated, it gives CSVGPRGRQFF. The chain links TRBV29-1 to TRBJ2-1, with TRBD1 matching over 8 bases. The germline CDR1 and CDR2 sequences are SQVTM and ANQGSEA. Trimming cost V 6 bases and J 12 bases; bases outside gene matches: 7. The CDR3 covers 11 residues.

This clonotype was observed a handful of times. The CDR3 sequence: CASSLALRAGDGYTF. The CDR3 DNA is TGTGCCAGCAGTTTAGCGCTAAGGGCAGGGGATGGCTACACCTTC. The chain couples TRBV12-3 or TRBV12-4 to TRBJ1-2; D might be TRBD1 (6 bases). Deletions cut 0 bases from V and 6 bases from J, with 14 bases between. The CDR3 is made up of 15 amino acids.

This clonotype was detected a few times. The chain joins TRBV5-1 to TRBJ2-1; 13 nucleotides match TRBD2. CDR1 SGHRS and CDR2 YFSETQ come from the germline V gene. This CDR3 spans 17 amino acids. J lost 8 bases, V lost 4 bases, and 12 bases had no gene match. The CDR3 DNA is TGCGCCAGCAGCCGGCGGACTAGCGGGAGTTTTGCGGATGAGCAGTTCTTC. As protein: CASSRRTSGSFADEQFF. The full variable domain, with the rest looked up from reference TRBV5-1 and TRBJ2-1, is KAGVTQTPRYLIKTRGQQVTLSCSPISGHRSVSWYQQTPGQGLQFLFEYFSETQRNKGNFPGRFSGRQFSNSRSEMNVSTLELGDSALYLCASSRRTSGSFADEQFFGPGTRLTVL.

A word on this clonotype: A much larger clonotype is one base distant, so this may be a read error. The chain has TRBV12-3 or TRBV12-4 and TRBJ1-2, with D perhaps TRBD1 (6 bases). The CDR3 runs to 14 residues. The germline V and J ends were trimmed by 4 bases and 3 bases, with 12 bases remaining between them. The CDR3 is CASSYWTAYYGYTF. For the CDR3, the DNA is TGTGCCAGCAGTTATTGGACAGCCTACTATGGCTACACCTTC.

The V and J genes are TRBV30 and TRBJ1-2; unclear D gene. V lost 3 bases and J lost 4, with 15 bases in between. In germline, CDR1 is GTSNPN, CDR2 SVGIG (reference sequence). CDR3 size: 14 residues. The CDR3 sequence is CAWRPSWSSYGYTF. DNA of the CDR3: TGTGCCTGGAGACCCTCATGGAGTTCCTATGGCTACACCTTC.

Many counts were recorded for this clonotype. The genes are TRBV12-3 or TRBV12-4 and TRBJ2-7, with TRBD2 identical over 12 bases. This CDR3 contains 15 residues. J gave up 2 bases and V 2 bases, and 1 base lay outside the gene matches. The CDR3 sequence is CASSLSSGRAYEQYF. Written as DNA, the CDR3 is TGTGCCAGCAGTTTATCTAGCGGGAGGGCCTACGAGCAGTACTTC.

V gene TRBV30 combines with J gene TRBJ1-1; 9 nucleotides match TRBD1. The V segment lost 2 bases and the J segment 0 bases; nucleotides outside the gene matches: 1. This CDR3 region has 14 residues. Germline V gene data show CDR1 as GTSNPN and CDR2 as SVGIG (reference sequence). Here the CDR3 DNA reads TGTGCCTGGAGTAGGACAGGGGTGAACACTGAAGCTTTCTTT. Translation gives CAWSRTGVNTEAFF.

This clonotype was detected only a few times. The chain is built from TRBV6-1 and TRBJ1-2; no clear D. Germline V gives CDR1 MNHNS, CDR2 SASEGT. Trimming stripped 5 bases from V and 0 bases from J, with 13 bases between. The CDR3 has 15 amino acids. CDR3 coding DNA: TGTGCCAGCAGTTATATAGGGTTACCTAACTATGGCTACACCTTC. Translated: CASSYIGLPNYGYTF.

The V gene is TRBV29-1, the J gene TRBJ2-1, with D uncertain. Germline V lookup: CDR1 SQVTM, CDR2 ANQGSEA. Trimming removed 3 bases at V and 8 bases at J, with 8 bases between. This CDR3 has 11 residues. The DNA for the CDR3 is TGCAGCGTTGAGGGTGGCGATGAGCAGTTCTTC. Protein product: CSVEGGDEQFF.

The rearrangement uses TRBV29-1 and TRBJ2-3; unclear D gene. Germline CDR1 reads SQVTM; CDR2 reads ANQGSEA. CDR3 length equals 14 residues. The germline V and J ends were trimmed by 4 bases and 2 bases, with 13 bases remaining between them. In DNA, the CDR3 is TGCAGCGTTGCCGTGGGCAACCCCACAGATACGCAGTATTTT. Translated, it gives CSVAVGNPTDTQYF.

This clonotype was found many times. The chain couples TRBV7-9 to TRBJ2-5; D is ambiguous. The CDR3 totals 13 residues. Germline CDR1 SEHNR, CDR2 FQNEAQ (reference sequence). V dropped 2 bases and J dropped 3 bases, with 7 bases sitting between them. The CDR3 DNA sequence: TGTGCCAGCAGCTTATCCCAGAAAGAGACCCAGTACTTC. Its translation is CASSLSQKETQYF.

This clonotype occurred many times. The V call is TRBV7-2, the J call TRBJ2-3; D is uncertain. CDR1 SGHTA and CDR2 FQGNSA come from the germline V gene. V was pared by 3 bases and J by 3 bases, with 7 bases between. This CDR3 spans 13 amino acids. The CDR3 loop reads CASSFRLTDTQYF. CDR3 coding DNA: TGTGCCAGCAGCTTCCGACTTACAGATACGCAGTATTTT.

This clonotype occurred a few times. This chain joins TRBV6-1 and TRBJ1-2, with D maybe TRBD1 (6 bases). This CDR3 is built from 13 residues. Between the trimmed V and J ends, which lost 10 bases and 0 bases, there was a span of 12 bases. Germline CDR1 and CDR2: MNHNS and SASEGT. Here the CDR3 DNA reads TGTGCCACCTTCCCAGGGGCTAACTATGGCTACACCTTC. This codes for CATFPGANYGYTF.

In DNA, the CDR3 is TGTGCCAGCAGCAGCCGGGGGCCCATCACCTACAATGAGCAGTTCTTC. As protein: CASSSRGPITYNEQFF. V is TRBV7-9 and J is TRBJ2-1; perhaps D is TRBD1 or TRBD2 (6 bases each). Germline V gene data show CDR1 as SEHNR and CDR2 as FQNEAQ (reference sequence). Trimming removed 5 bases from V and 2 bases from J, with 16 bases in between. This CDR3 region has 16 residues.

In its sample, this clonotype was seen many times. The genes are TRBV12-3 or TRBV12-4 and TRBJ1-5; D is undetermined. The CDR3 is 13 amino acids. The germline V and J ends were trimmed by 3 bases and 8 bases, with 11 bases remaining between them. This CDR3 reads CASSLMGPEPQHF. DNA of the CDR3: TGTGCCAGCAGTTTGATGGGCCCCGAGCCCCAGCATTTT.

Details on this clonotype: The junction shows a germline mismatch at one end, possibly a read error. The CDR3 protein is CASSKGDQGEEIQYF. The DNA for the CDR3 is TGTGCCAGCAGCAAAGGGGACCAGGGGGAGGAGATCCAGTACTTC. This chain connects TRBV9 to TRBJ2-5; perhaps TRBD1 as D (7 bases). The CDR3 totals 15 residues. The germline V gene encodes CDR1 SGDLS and CDR2 YYNGEE. Combining the CDR3 with reference TRBV9 and TRBJ2-5 gives the whole variable domain DSGVTQTPKHLITATGQRVTLRCSPRSGDLSVYWYQQSLDQGLQFLIQYYNGEERAKGNILERFSAQQFPDLHSELNLSSLELGDSALYFCASSKGDQGEEIQYFGPGTRLLVL.

The rearrangement joins TRBV19 to TRBJ2-1; 10 bases are a match to TRBD1. Germline-derived CDR1 and CDR2 are LNHDA and SQIVND (reference sequence). V shed 8 bases and J 10 bases; nucleotides not matched to a gene: 14. The CDR3 has 15 amino acids. CDR3 protein: CASRNRDRGTEEQFF. CDR3 DNA sequence: TGTGCCAGTCGAAACCGGGACAGGGGTACGGAGGAGCAGTTCTTC. Full variable domain (missing parts from reference TRBV19 and TRBJ2-1): DGGITQSPKYLFRKEGQNVTLSCEQNLNHDAMYWYRQDPGQGLRLIYYSQIVNDFQKGDIAEGYSVSREKKESFPLTVTSAQKNPTAFYLCASRNRDRGTEEQFFGPGTRLTVL.

CDR3: CATSDTGSGANVLTF. As DNA, the CDR3 is TGTGCCACCAGTGATACAGGGTCTGGGGCCAACGTCCTGACTTTC. V usage is TRBV24-1 and J usage is TRBJ2-6, with a possible D match to TRBD1 (6 bases). The CDR3 consists of 15 residues. V shed 3 bases and J shed 1 base, with 6 bases lying between them. Germline CDR1 KGHDR, CDR2 SFDVKD.

This clonotype was observed at least ten times. DNA for the CDR3: TGTGCCAGCAGTTTCGGGCAGGGCGGCGGCTATGGCTACACCTTC. Its translation is CASSFGQGGGYGYTF. The rearrangement joins TRBV12-3 or TRBV12-4 to TRBJ1-2; TRBD1 is a possible D gene (5 bases). Trimming took off 3 bases at V and 4 bases at J, with 15 bases between the two ends. This CDR3 spans 15 amino acids.

The chain uses TRBV9 and TRBJ2-1, with 8 bases matching TRBD2. CDR3 size: 17 residues. CDR1 SGDLS and CDR2 YYNGEE come from the germline V gene. The junction had 12 bases not matched to a gene; V was cut back by 3 bases and J by 4 bases. CDR3 protein: CASSGGPRTSGYNEQFF. In DNA, the CDR3 is TGTGCCAGCAGCGGCGGGCCTCGAACTAGCGGTTACAATGAGCAGTTCTTC.

This clonotype has a count of ten or more. V gene TRBV28 combines with J gene TRBJ2-7; D is perhaps TRBD1 or TRBD2 (7 bases each). The CDR3 has 15 residues. The germline V gene encodes CDR1 MDHEN and CDR2 SYDVKM. The V gene lost 6 bases and the J gene lost 0 bases, with 15 bases spanning the gap. CDR3 nucleotide sequence: TGTGCCAGCAGGGGGGGGGACAGCCTCTCCTACGAGCAGTACTTC. Protein product: CASRGGDSLSYEQYF.

This clonotype was recorded many times. The J gene is TRBJ2-3, the V gene TRBV28; no clear D gene. Trimming took 6 bases from V and 3 from J, leaving 7 bases between them. CDR1 and CDR2 from the germline V gene are MDHEN and SYDVKM. This CDR3 contains 12 residues. The CDR3 bases are TGTGCCAGCAGAGGATTTACAGATACGCAGTATTTT. This gives the protein CASRGFTDTQYF.